Sequencing of this T cell receptor beta chain was carried out in a study of blood T cell repertoires in COVID-19. Study at large: Acute-phase and convalescent COVID-19 samples originated in the United States, Italy and Spain.

Data came from immunoSEQ multiplex PCR; TCRdb stores just in-frame clones and leaves some out. The table shows around 300,000 clones, with 90% occurring only once. V was clipped by 3 bases and J by 7 bases, with 12 bases between them. Germline loops: CDR1 MGHRA, CDR2 YSYEKL. The CDR3 consists of 13 residues. Seattle patients were enrolled while actively infected and followed longitudinally. The sequencing input was peripheral blood. The TCR comes from a woman aged 40 to 50 with COVID-19, enrolled during active disease. J is TRBJ2-5 and V is TRBV4-1, with D possibly matching TRBD2 (5 bases). Here the CDR3 DNA reads TGCGCCAGCAGCCAGGACTTGTTCTGGACCCAGTACTTC. Residues: CASSQDLFWTQYF.